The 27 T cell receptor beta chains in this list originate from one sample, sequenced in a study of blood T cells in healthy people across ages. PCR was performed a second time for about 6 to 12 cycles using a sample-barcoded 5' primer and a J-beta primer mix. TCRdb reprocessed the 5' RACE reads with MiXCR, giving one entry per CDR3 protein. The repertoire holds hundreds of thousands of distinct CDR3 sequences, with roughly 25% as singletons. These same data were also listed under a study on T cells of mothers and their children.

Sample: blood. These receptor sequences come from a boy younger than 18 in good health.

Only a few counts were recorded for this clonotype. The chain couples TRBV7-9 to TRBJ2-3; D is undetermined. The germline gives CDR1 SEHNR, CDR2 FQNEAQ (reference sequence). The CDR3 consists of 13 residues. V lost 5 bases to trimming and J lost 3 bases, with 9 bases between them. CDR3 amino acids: CASSATGTDTQYF. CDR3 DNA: TGTGCCAGCAGCGCCACCGGGACAGATACGCAGTATTTT.

Here the CDR3 DNA reads TGTGCCAGCAGTTTGGGCAGCGGGATTACCAATCAGCCCCAGCATTTT. This translates into CASSLGSGITNQPQHF. The chain is built from TRBV12-3 or TRBV12-4 and TRBJ1-5, with D unclear. This CDR3 has 16 residues. Trimming left V 3 bases short and J 3 bases short, with 15 bases between.

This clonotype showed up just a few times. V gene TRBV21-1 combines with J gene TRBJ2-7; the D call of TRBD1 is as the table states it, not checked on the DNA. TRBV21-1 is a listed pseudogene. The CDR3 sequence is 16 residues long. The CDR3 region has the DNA TGTGCCAGCAGCAGAATCAGGGGGCGCTGCCCCTACGAGCAGTACTTC. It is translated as CASSRIRGRCPYEQYF.

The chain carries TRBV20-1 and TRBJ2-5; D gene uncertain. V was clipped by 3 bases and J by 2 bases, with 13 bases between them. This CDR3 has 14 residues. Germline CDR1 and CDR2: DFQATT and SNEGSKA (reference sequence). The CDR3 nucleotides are TGCAGTGCTAGGATAGGAGAGAGGCAAGAGACCCAGTACTTC. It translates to CSARIGERQETQYF.

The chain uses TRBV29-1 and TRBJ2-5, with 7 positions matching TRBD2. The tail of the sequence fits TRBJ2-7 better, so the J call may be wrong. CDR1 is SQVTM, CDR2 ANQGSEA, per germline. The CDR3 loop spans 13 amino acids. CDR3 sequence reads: CSVGAGVGYEQYF. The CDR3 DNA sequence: TGCAGCGTTGGTGCGGGAGTAGGCTACGAGCAGTACTTC.

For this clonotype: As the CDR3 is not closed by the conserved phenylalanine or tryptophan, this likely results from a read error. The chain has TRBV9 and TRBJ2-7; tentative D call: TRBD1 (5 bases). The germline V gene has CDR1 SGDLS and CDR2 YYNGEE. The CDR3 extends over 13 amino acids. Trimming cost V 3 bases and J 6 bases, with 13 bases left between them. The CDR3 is CASSDQLRGEQYL. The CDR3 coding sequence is TGTGCCAGCAGCGACCAATTAAGGGGCGAGCAGTACCTC.

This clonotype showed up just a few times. CDR3 region: CASSQPLGTSPRETQYF. The CDR3 nucleotides read TGTGCCAGCAGCCAGCCCCTCGGAACTAGCCCGAGGGAGACCCAGTACTTC. The chain joins TRBV7-9 to TRBJ2-5; maybe TRBD2 (6 bases). This CDR3 spans 17 amino acids. CDR1 is SEHNR and CDR2 is FQNEAQ in the germline V gene (reference sequence). Between the trimmed V and J ends, which lost 5 bases and 5 bases, there was a span of 24 bases. Full variable domain (remainder filled in from reference TRBV7-9 and TRBJ2-5): DTGVSQNPRHKITKRGQNVTFRCDPISEHNRLYWYRQTLGQGPEFLTYFQNEAQLEKSRLLSDRFSAERPKGSFSTLEIQRTEQGDSAMYLCASSQPLGTSPRETQYFGPGTRLLVL.

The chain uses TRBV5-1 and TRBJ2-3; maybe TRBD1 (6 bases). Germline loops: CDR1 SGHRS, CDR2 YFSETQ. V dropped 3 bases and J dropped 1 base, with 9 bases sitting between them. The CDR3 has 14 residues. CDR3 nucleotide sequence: TGCGCCAGCAGCTGGGACACCCGCACAGATACGCAGTATTTT. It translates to CASSWDTRTDTQYF.

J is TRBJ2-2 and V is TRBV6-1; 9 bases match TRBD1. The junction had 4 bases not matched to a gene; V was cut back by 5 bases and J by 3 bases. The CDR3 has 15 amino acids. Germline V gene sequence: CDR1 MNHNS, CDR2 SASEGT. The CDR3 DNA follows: TGTGCCAGCAGTATGAGACAGGGGGACACCGGGGAGCTGTTTTTT. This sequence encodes CASSMRQGDTGELFF.

The CDR3 sequence: CASSTGDRAYGYTF. The CDR3 DNA is TGTGCCAGCAGCACGGGGGACAGGGCGTATGGCTACACCTTC. The chain joins TRBV5-5 to TRBJ1-2, with TRBD1 matching over 9 bases. The germline gives CDR1 SGHKS, CDR2 YYEKEE (reference sequence). The CDR3 runs to 14 residues. The trim removed 4 bases at V and 5 bases at J, leaving 6 bases unmatched.

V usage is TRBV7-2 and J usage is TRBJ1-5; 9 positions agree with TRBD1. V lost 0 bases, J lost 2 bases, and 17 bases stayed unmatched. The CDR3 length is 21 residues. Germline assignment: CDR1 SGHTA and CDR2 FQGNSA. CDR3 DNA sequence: TGTGCCAGCAGCTTAGCCTCAGGCCTGCGACAGGGGGTGTCTGGCAATCAGCCCCAGCATTTT. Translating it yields CASSLASGLRQGVSGNQPQHF.

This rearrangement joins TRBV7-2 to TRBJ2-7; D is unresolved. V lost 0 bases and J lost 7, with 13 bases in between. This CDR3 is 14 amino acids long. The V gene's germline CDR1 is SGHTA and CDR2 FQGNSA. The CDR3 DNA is TGTGCCAGCAGCTTAGCCGTTCCGTTAGGAGAGCAGTACTTC. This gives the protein CASSLAVPLGEQYF.

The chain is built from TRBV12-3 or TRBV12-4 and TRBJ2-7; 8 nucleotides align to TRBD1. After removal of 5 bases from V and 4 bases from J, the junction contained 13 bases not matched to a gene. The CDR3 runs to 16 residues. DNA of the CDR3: TGTGCCAGCAGTCTCCCCGGACAGGGTGGGGTGTACGAGCAGTACTTC. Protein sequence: CASSLPGQGGVYEQYF.

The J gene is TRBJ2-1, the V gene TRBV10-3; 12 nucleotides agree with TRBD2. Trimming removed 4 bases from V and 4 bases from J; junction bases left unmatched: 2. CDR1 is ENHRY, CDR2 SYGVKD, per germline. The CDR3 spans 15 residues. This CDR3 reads CAISAGTSGYNEQFF. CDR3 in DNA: TGTGCCATCAGTGCCGGGACTAGCGGGTACAATGAGCAGTTCTTC.

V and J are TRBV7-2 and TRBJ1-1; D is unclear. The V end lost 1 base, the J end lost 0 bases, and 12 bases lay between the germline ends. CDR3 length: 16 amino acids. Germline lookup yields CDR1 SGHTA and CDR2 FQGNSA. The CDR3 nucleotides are TGTGCCAGCAGCTTAGGGCTGAGTGATTTGAACACTGAAGCTTTCTTT. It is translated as CASSLGLSDLNTEAFF.

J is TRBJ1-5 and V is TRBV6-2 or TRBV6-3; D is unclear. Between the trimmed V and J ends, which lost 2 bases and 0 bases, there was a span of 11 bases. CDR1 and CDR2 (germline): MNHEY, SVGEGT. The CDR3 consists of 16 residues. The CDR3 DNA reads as TGTGCCAGCAGTTACGGGCAGACGGATAGCAATCAGCCCCAGCATTTT. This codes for CASSYGQTDSNQPQHF.

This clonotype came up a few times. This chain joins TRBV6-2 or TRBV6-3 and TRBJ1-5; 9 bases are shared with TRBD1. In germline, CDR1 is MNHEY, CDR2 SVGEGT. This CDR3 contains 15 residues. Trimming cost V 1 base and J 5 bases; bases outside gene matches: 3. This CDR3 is CASSYWGQGDQPQHF. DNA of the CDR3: TGTGCCAGCAGTTACTGGGGACAGGGTGATCAGCCCCAGCATTTT.

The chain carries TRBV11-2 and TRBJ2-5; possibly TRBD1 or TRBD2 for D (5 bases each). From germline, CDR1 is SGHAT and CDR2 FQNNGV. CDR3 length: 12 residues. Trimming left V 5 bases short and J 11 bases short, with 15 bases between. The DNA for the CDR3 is TGTGCCAGCAGCCAAAATTTAGGGGAGCAGTACTTC. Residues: CASSQNLGEQYF.

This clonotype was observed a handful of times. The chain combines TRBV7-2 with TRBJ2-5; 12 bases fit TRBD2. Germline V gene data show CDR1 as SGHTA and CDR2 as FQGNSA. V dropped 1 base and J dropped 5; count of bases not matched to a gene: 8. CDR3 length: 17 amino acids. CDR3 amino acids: CASSLGSLAGGLETQYF. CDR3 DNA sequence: TGTGCCAGCAGCTTAGGGAGTCTAGCGGGAGGGCTGGAGACCCAGTACTTC.

The DNA for the CDR3 is TGTGCCAGCAGTCGGGGCTCAAGCGCATACGAGCAGTACTTC. As protein: CASSRGSSAYEQYF. The V call is TRBV28, the J call TRBJ2-1; D could derive from TRBD1 or TRBD2 (5 bases each). The closer fit of TRBJ2-7 to the DNA end suggests the J call may be wrong. The germline V gene encodes CDR1 MDHEN and CDR2 SYDVKM. The CDR3 covers 14 residues.

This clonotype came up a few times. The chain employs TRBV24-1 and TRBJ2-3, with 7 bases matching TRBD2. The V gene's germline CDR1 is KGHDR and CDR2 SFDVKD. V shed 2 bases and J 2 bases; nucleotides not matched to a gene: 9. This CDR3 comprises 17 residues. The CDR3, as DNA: TGTGCCACCAGTGATTGGGGGGGACTCGCCCACACAGATACGCAGTATTTT. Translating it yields CATSDWGGLAHTDTQYF.

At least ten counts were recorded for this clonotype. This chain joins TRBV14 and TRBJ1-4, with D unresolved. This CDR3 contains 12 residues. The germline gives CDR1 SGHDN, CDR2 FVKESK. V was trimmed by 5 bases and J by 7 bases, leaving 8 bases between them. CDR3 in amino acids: CASSGLGEKLFF. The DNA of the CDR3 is TGTGCCAGCAGCGGGCTCGGTGAAAAACTGTTTTTT. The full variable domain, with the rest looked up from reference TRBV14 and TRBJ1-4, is EAGVTQFPSHSVIEKGQTVTLRCDPISGHDNLYWYRRVMGKEIKFLLHFVKESKQDESGMPNNRFLAERTGGTYSTLKVQPAELEDSGVYFCASSGLGEKLFFGSGTQLSVL.

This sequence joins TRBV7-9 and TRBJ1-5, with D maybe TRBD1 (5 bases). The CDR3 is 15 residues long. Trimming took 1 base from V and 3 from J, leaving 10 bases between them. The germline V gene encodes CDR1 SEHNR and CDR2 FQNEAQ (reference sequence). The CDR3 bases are TGTGCCAGCAGCTTAGACGCAGGGACCAATCAGCCCCAGCATTTT. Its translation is CASSLDAGTNQPQHF.

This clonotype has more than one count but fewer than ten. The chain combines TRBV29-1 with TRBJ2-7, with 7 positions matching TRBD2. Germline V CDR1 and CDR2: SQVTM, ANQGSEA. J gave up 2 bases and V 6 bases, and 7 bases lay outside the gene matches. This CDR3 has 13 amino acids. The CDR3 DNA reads TGCAGCGTGGCCCGGGAGGCCACCTACGAGCAGTACTTC. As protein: CSVAREATYEQYF.

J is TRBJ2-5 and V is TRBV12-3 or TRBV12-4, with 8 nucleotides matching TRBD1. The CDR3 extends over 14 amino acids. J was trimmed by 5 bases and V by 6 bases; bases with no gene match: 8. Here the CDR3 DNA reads TGTGCCAGCAGATATACCGACAGGGGTGAGACCCAGTACTTC. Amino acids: CASRYTDRGETQYF.

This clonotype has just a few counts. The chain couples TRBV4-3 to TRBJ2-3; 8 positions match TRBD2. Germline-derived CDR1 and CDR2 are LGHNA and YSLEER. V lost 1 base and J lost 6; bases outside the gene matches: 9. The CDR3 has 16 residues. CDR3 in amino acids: CASSQVAGSGVDTQYF. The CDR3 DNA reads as TGCGCCAGCAGCCAAGTCGCGGGTAGCGGGGTTGATACGCAGTATTTT.

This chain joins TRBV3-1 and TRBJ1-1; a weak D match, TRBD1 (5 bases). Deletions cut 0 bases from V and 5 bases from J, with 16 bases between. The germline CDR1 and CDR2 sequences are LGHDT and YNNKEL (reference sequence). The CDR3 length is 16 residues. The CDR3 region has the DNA TGTGCCAGCAGCCAAGATTTGGGACCTGGGGGGACTGAAGCTTTCTTT. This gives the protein CASSQDLGPGGTEAFF.